This T cell receptor (beta chain) emerged from a study of blood T cell repertoires in COVID-19 (dated by TCRdb to the early 2020s). Background on the whole study: Samples from collaborators originated in the United States, Italy and Spain and spanned both the acute and convalescent phases of COVID-19. The prospective study material was composed of cDNA or gDNA derived from T cells, B-cell-depleted T cells, or PBMCs. The dataset comprised deeply sampled blood TCRbeta repertoires from subjects exposed to, actively infected with, or recovered from COVID-19. The repertoires were released in a freely available public database intended as a resource for research on the immune response to SARS-CoV-2. The samples were drawn from the first 160 participants of the ongoing ImmuneRACE study and from over 950 subjects provided by 6 global collaborators. Sample metadata almost always included a de-identified subject ID, COVID-19 status, age in years and sex. Where available, HLA class I and class II types were obtained from metadata supplied by the sample provider rather than from assay-based typing. On the study overall, not on this receptor specifically: The quantity of clinical and demographic metadata differed by source and by participant and was supplied without curation.

The immunoSEQ Assay, a bias-controlled multiplex PCR, was used to amplify TCRbeta CDR3 regions from genomic DNA. The study's processing was this. Within the assay, amplification of reference gene primers was used to estimate how many nucleated cells each sample contained. To quantify the absolute abundance of each unique TCRbeta CDR3 rearrangement, sequence reads were collapsed and filtered. Productive Simpson clonality was computed per sample as the square root of Simpson's diversity index over productive rearrangements. TCRdb's version of the immuneACCESS table is confined to in-frame rearrangements and falls short of the full clone set. An unresolved V gene accounts for under half of the shortfall where checked; the remainder is of unknown origin. Clonal size and the V and J genes are those of that table, whereas D and trimming came from the DNA. In this sample the table shows 85,000 to 100,000 clones, approximately 86% of which occur a single time. The ten largest make up less than 9% of the sample.

For this clone: The antigen this receptor binds is unknown. Base quality data are lacking; no much larger clone is found one base away.

The germline V gene provides CDR1 SGHTA and CDR2 FQGNSA. V and J are trimmed by 2 bases and 5 bases, and the gene matches miss 10 bases of the junction. The CDR3 runs 17 amino acids, cysteine and phenylalanine included. The DNA shown is the 51-base CDR3, in frame from base 1. Each collaborating institution followed its own protocols to collect whole blood in K2EDTA tubes. For TCRbeta analysis, collaborators shipped samples in one of three forms: frozen whole blood, isolated PBMCs, or DNA extracted from either of those sample types. The clonotype was recovered from a man aged 55 to 70 with acute or convalescent COVID-19. The chain couples TRBV7-2 to TRBJ2-3; 10 bases in the middle match TRBD2. Sequencing was done on a sample of peripheral blood. The CDR3 sequence is CASSLRSSGGVQDTQYF. DNA sequence: TGTGCCAGCAGCTTAAGGTCTAGCGGGGGCGTTCAAGATACGCAGTATTTT.